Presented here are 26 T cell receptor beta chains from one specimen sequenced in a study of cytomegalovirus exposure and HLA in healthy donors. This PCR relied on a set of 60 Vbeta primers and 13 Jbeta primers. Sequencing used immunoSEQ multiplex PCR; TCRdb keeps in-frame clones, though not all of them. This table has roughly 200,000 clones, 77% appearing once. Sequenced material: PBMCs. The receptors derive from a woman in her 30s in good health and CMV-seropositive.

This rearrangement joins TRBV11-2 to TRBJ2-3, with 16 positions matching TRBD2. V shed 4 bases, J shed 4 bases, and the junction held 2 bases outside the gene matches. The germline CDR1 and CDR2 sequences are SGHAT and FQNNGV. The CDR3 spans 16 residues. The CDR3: CASSSGLAGGPDTQYF. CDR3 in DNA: TGTGCCAGCAGCTCGGGACTAGCGGGAGGGCCAGATACGCAGTATTTT.

CDR3 in amino acids: CAWSVKRGDRVIGLFF. In DNA, the CDR3 is TGTGCCTGGAGTGTAAAAAGGGGGGACAGGGTGATCGGGCTGTTTTTT. This chain links TRBV30 with TRBJ2-2, with 9 bases matching TRBD1. V lost 0 bases and J lost 13; bases outside the gene matches: 15. Germline assignment: CDR1 GTSNPN and CDR2 SVGIG (reference sequence). There are 16 residues in the CDR3.

CDR3 in DNA: TGTGCCAGCAGTTTTGGGGGGTTGATACCCTACGAGCAGTACTTC. Translated: CASSFGGLIPYEQYF. The chain couples TRBV27 to TRBJ2-5; D possibly corresponds to TRBD2 (6 bases). The J call may be in error: the DNA end matches TRBJ2-7 better. The V gene's germline CDR1 is MNHEY and CDR2 SMNVEV (reference sequence). The length of the CDR3 is 15 residues.

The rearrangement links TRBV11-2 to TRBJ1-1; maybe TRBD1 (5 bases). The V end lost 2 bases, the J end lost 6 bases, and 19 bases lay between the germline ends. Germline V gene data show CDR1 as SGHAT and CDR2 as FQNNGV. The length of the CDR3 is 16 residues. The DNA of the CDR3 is TGTGCCAGCAGCTTAATACCGGGCCAGGGTAGGCCTGAAGCTTTCTTT. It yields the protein CASSLIPGQGRPEAFF.

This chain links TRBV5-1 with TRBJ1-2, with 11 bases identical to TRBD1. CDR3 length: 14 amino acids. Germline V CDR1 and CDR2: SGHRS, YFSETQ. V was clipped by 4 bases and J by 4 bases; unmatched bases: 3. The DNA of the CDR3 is TGCGCCAGCAGCGGAGGACAGGGGGCCTATGGCTACACCTTC. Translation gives CASSGGQGAYGYTF.

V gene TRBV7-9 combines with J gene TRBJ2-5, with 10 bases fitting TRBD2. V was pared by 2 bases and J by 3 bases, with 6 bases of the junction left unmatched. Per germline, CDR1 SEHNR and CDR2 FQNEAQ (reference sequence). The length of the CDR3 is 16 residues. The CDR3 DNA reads TGTGCCAGCAGCTTATACAAGCTAGCGGGGGAAGAGACCCAGTACTTC. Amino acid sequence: CASSLYKLAGEETQYF. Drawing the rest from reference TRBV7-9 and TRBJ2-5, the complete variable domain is DTGVSQNPRHKITKRGQNVTFRCDPISEHNRLYWYRQTLGQGPEFLTYFQNEAQLEKSRLLSDRFSAERPKGSFSTLEIQRTEQGDSAMYLCASSLYKLAGEETQYFGPGTRLLVL.

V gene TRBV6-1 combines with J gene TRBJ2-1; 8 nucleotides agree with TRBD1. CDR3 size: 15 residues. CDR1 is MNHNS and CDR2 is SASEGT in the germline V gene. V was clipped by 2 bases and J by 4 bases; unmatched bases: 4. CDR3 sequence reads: CASSEQGAPYNEQFF. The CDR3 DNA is TGTGCCAGCAGTGAACAGGGGGCGCCTTACAATGAGCAGTTCTTC.

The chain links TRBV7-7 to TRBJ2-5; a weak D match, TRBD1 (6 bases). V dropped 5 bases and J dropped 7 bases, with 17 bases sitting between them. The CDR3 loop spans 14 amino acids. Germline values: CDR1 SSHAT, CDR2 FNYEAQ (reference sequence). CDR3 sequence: CASSTTGLKGTQYF. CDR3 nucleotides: TGTGCCAGCAGCACGACAGGTCTCAAGGGGACCCAGTACTTC.

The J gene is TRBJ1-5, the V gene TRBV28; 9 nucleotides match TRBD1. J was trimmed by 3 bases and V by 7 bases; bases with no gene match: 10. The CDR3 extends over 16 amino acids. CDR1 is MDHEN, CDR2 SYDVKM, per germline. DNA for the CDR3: TGTGCCAGCATTCCTGCCGGGACAGGGTACAATCAGCCCCAGCATTTT. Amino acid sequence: CASIPAGTGYNQPQHF.

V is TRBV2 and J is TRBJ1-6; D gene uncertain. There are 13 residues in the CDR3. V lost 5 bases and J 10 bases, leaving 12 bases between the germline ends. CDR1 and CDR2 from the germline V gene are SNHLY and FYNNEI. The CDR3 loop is CASSFGNGSPLHF. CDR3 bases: TGTGCCAGCAGTTTCGGGAACGGATCACCCCTCCACTTT. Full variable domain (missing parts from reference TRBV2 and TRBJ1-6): EPEVTQTPSHQVTQMGQEVILRCVPISNHLYFYWYRQILGQKVEFLVSFYNNEISEKSEIFDDQFSVERPDGSNFTLKIRSTKLEDSAMYFCASSFGNGSPLHFGNGTRLTVT.

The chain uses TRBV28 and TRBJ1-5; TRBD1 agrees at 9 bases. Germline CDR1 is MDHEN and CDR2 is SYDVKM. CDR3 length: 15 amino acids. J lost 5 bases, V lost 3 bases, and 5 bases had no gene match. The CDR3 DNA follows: TGTGCCAGCAGTTTGCGAGACAGGGGGGATCAGCCCCAGCATTTT. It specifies CASSLRDRGDQPQHF.

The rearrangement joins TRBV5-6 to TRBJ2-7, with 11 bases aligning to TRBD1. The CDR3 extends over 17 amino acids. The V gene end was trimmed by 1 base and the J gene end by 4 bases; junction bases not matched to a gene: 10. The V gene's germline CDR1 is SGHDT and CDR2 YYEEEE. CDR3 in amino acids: CASSLWEDRGRLYEQYF. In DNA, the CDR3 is TGTGCCAGCAGCTTGTGGGAGGACAGGGGGCGATTGTACGAGCAGTACTTC.

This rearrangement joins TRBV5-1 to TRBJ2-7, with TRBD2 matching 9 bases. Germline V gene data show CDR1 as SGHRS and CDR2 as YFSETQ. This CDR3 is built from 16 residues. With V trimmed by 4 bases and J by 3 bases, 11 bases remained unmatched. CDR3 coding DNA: TGCGCCAGCAGCCCTTCAGCGGGGGGCGACTTCTACGAGCAGTACTTC. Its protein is CASSPSAGGDFYEQYF.

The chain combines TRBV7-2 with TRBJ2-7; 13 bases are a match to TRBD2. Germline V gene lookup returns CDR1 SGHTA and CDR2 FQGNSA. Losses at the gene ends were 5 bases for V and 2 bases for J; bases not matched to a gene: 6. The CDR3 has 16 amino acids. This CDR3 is CASSLRTSGGTYEQYF. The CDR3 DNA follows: TGTGCCAGCAGCCTACGGACTAGCGGGGGCACCTACGAGCAGTACTTC.

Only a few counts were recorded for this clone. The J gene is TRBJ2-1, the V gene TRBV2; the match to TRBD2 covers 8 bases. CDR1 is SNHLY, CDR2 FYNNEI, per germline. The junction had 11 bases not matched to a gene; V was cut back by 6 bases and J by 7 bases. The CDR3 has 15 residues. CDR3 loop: CASRPRGTRDNEQFF. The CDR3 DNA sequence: TGTGCCAGCAGGCCTAGGGGGACTAGGGATAATGAGCAGTTCTTC.

The CDR3 DNA reads as TGTGCCAGCAGCCGAGGGGGACTAGTCTACAATGAGCAGTTCTTC. Protein sequence: CASSRGGLVYNEQFF. The chain is built from TRBV28 and TRBJ2-1; 8 bases map to TRBD2. In germline, CDR1 is MDHEN, CDR2 SYDVKM. V lost 6 bases to trimming and J lost 3 bases; unmatched junction nucleotides: 7. This CDR3 has 15 residues.

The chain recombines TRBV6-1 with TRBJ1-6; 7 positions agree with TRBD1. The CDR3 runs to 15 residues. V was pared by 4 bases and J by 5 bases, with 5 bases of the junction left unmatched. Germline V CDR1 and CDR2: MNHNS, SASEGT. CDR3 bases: TGTGCCAGCAGTGTACAGGGGCGAGATAATTCACCCCTCCACTTT. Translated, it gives CASSVQGRDNSPLHF.

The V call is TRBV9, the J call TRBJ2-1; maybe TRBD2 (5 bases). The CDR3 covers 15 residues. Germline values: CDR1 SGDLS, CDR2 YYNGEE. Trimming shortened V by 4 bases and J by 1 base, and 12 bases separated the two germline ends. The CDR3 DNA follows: TGTGCCAGCAGCTATGGACTGCCTTCCTACAATGAGCAGTTCTTC. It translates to CASSYGLPSYNEQFF.

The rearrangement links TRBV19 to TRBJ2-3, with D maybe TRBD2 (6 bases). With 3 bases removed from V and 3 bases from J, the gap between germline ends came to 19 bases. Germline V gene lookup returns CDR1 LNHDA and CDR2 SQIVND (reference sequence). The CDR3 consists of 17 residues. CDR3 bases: TGTGCCAGTAGTATCAAACCACGGGGAGGAGTGACAGATACGCAGTATTTT. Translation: CASSIKPRGGVTDTQYF.

The CDR3 region is CASSRYEQYF. As DNA, the CDR3 is TGTGCCAGCAGTCGCTACGAGCAGTACTTC. The V call is TRBV2, the J call TRBJ2-7; D ambiguous. The ends were cut back, 5 bases at V and 3 bases at J, with 2 bases in the middle. Germline loops: CDR1 SNHLY, CDR2 FYNNEI. This CDR3 has 10 residues.

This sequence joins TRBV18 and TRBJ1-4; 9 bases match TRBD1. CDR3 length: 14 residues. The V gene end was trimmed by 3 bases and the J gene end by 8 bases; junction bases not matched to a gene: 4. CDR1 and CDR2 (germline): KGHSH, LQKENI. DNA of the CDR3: TGTGCCAGCTCACCCCGGGACAGGGACGAAAAACTGTTTTTT. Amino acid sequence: CASSPRDRDEKLFF. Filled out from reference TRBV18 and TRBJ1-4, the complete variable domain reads NAGVMQNPRHLVRRRGQEARLRCSPMKGHSHVYWYRQLPEEGLKFMVYLQKENIIDESGMPKERFSAEFPKEGPSILRIQQVVRGDSAAYFCASSPRDRDEKLFFGSGTQLSVL.

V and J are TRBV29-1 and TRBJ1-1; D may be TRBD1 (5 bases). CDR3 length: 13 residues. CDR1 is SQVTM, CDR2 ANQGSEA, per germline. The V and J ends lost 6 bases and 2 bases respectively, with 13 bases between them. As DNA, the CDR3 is TGCAGCGTGGCGGGGGGGATCAACACTGAAGCTTTCTTT. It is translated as CSVAGGINTEAFF.

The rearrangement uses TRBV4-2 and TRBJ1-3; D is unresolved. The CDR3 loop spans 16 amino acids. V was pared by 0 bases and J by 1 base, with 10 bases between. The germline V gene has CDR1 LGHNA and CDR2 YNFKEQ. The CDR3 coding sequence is TGTGCCAGCAGCCAAGATCCCACAGTTTCTGGAAACACCATATATTTT. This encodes CASSQDPTVSGNTIYF.

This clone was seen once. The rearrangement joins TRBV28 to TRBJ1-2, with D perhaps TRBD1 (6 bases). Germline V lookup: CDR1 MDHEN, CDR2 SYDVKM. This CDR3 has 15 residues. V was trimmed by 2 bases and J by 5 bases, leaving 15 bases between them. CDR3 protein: CASSLVGGRGYGYTF. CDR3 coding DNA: TGTGCCAGCAGTTTAGTAGGGGGGAGGGGGTATGGCTACACCTTC.

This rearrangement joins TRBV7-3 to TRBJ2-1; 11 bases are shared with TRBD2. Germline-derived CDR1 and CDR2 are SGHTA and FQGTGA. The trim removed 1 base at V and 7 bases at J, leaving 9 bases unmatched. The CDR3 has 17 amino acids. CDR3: CASSLSTSGSGGNEQFF. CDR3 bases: TGTGCCAGCAGCTTAAGCACTAGCGGGAGTGGTGGGAATGAGCAGTTCTTC.

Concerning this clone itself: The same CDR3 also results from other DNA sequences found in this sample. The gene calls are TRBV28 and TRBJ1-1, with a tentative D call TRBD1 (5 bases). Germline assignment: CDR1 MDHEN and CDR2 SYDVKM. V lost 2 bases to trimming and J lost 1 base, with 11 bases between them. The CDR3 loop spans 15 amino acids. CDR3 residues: CASSLVGGPNTEAFF. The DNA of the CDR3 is TGTGCCAGCAGTTTAGTGGGGGGACCGAACACTGAAGCTTTCTTT.